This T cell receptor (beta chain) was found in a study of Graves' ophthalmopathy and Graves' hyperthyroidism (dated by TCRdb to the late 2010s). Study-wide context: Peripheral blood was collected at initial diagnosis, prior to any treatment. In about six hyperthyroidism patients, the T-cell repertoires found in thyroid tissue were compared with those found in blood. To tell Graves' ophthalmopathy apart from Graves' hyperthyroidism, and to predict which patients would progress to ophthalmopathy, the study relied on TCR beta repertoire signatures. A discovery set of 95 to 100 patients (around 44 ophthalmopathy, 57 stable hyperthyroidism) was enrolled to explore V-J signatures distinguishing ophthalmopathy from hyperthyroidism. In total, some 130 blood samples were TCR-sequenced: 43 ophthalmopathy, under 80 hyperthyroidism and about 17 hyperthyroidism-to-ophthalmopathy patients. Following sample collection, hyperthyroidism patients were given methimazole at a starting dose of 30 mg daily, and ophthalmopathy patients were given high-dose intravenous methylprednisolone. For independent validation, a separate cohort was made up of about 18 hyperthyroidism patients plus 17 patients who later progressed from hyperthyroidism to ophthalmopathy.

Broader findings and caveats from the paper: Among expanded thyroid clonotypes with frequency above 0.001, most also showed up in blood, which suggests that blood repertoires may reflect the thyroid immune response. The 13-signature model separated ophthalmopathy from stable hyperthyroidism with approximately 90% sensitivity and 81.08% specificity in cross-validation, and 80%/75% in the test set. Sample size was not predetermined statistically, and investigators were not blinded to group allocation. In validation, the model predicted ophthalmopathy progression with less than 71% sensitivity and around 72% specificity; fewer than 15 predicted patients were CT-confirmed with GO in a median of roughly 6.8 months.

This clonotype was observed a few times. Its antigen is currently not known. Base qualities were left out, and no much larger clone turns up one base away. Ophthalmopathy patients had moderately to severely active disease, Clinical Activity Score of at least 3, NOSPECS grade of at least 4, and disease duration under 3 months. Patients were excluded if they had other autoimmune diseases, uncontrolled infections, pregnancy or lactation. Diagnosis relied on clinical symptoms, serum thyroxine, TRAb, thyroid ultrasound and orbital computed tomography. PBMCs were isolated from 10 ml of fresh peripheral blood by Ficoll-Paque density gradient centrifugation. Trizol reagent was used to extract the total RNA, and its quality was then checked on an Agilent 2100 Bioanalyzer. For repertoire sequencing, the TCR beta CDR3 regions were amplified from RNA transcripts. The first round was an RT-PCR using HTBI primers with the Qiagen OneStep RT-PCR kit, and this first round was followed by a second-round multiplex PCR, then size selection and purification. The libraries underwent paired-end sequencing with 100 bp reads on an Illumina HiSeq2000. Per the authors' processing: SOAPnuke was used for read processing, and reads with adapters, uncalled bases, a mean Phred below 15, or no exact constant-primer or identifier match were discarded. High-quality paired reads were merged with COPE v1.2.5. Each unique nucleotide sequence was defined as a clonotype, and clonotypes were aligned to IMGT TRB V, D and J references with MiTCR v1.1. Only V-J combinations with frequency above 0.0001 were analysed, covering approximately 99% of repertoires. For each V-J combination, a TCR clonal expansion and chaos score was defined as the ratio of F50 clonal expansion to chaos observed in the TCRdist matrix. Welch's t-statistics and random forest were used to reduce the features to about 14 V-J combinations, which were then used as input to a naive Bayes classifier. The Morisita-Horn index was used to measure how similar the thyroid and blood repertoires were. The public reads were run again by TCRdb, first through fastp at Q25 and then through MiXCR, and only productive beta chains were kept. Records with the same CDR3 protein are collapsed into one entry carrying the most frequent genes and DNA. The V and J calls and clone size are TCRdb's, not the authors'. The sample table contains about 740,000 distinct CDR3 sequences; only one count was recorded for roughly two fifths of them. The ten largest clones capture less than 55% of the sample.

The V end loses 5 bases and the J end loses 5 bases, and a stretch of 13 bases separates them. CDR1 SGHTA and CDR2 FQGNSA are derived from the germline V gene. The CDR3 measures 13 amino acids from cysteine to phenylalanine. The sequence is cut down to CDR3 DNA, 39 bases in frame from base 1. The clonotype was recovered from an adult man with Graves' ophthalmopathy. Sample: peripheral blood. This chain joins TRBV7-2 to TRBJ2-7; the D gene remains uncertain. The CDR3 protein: CASSPWGRDEQYF. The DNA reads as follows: TGTGCCAGCAGCCCTTGGGGAAGGGACGAGCAGTACTTC.